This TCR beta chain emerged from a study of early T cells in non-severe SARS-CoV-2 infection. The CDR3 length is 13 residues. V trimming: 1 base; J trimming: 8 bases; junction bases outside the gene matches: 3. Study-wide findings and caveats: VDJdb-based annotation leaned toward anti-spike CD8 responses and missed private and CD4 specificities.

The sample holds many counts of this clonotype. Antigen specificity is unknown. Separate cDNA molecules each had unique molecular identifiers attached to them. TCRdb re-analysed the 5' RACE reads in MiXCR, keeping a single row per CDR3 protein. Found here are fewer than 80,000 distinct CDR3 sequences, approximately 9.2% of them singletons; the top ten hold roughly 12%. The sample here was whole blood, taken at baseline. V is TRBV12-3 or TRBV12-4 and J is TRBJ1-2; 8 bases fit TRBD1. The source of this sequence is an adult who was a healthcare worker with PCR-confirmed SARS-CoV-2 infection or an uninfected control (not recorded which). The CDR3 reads CASSLGTGFGYTF. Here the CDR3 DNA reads TGTGCCAGCAGTTTAGGGACAGGGTTCGGCTACACCTTC.